This is a list of T cell receptor beta chains from one sample in a study of early T cells in non-severe SARS-CoV-2 infection. TCRdb reanalysed the 5' RACE reads using MiXCR and keeps one entry per CDR3 protein. The sample carries under 85,000 distinct CDR3 sequences, around 14% recorded once. Input material: whole blood. The receptor source for this set is an adult who was a healthcare worker with PCR-confirmed SARS-CoV-2 infection or an uninfected control (not recorded which). The CDR3 runs from the conserved cysteine through the conserved F or W.

J gene: TRBJ1-2
CDR3 length: 14
V gene: TRBV6-5
CDR3 protein: CASSPDRANYGYTF

J gene: TRBJ2-3
CDR3 length: 15
V gene: TRBV12-3/TRBV12-4
CDR3 protein: CASAGTGRSTDTQYF

J gene: TRBJ2-1
CDR3 length: 14
V gene: TRBV10-3
CDR3 protein: CAISEWDTQFKQFF

J gene: TRBJ2-7
CDR3 length: 14
V gene: TRBV9
CDR3 protein: CASSVSGGSYEQYF

J gene: TRBJ2-3
CDR3 length: 14
V gene: TRBV11-2
CDR3 protein: CASSLQGATDTQYF

J gene: TRBJ2-3
CDR3 length: 14
V gene: TRBV7-3
CDR3 protein: CASSLGGDLDTQYF

J gene: TRBJ2-2
CDR3 length: 14
V gene: TRBV7-3
CDR3 protein: CASSFRAGTGELFF

J gene: TRBJ2-1
CDR3 length: 14
V gene: TRBV4-2
CDR3 protein: CASRSGGTYNEQFF

J gene: TRBJ2-5
CDR3 length: 15
V gene: TRBV6-5
CDR3 protein: CASSYWGGIQETQYF

J gene: TRBJ1-1
CDR3 length: 14
V gene: TRBV7-2
CDR3 protein: CASSLGSQSTEAFF

J gene: TRBJ1-1
CDR3 length: 12
V gene: TRBV20-1
CDR3 protein: CSAGHIATEAFF

J gene: TRBJ1-3
CDR3 length: 14
V gene: TRBV9
CDR3 protein: CASSPGQGANTIYF

J gene: TRBJ1-1
CDR3 length: 14
V gene: TRBV11-2
CDR3 protein: CASRGQSLNTEAFF

J gene: TRBJ1-5
CDR3 length: 16
V gene: TRBV6-1
CDR3 protein: CASSEGRDRVIQPQHF

J gene: TRBJ1-5
CDR3 length: 12
V gene: TRBV7-9
CDR3 protein: CAGRYGNQPQHF

J gene: TRBJ1-4
CDR3 length: 14
V gene: TRBV21-1
CDR3 protein: CASSVQGFREKLFF

J gene: TRBJ2-3
CDR3 length: 12
V gene: TRBV12-3/TRBV12-4
CDR3 protein: CASSDGTDTQYF

J gene: TRBJ1-1
CDR3 length: 13
V gene: TRBV6-5
CDR3 protein: CASTTTGSTEAFF

J gene: TRBJ1-1
CDR3 length: 17
V gene: TRBV6-1
CDR3 protein: CASSDQANQGQTTEAFF

J gene: TRBJ1-2
CDR3 length: 14
V gene: TRBV14
CDR3 protein: CASSPTIKSYGYTF

J gene: TRBJ2-2
CDR3 length: 15
V gene: TRBV11-3
CDR3 protein: CASSPLTGDTGELFF

J gene: TRBJ2-5
CDR3 length: 14
V gene: TRBV19
CDR3 protein: CASSPRHLQETQYF

J gene: TRBJ2-2
CDR3 length: 14
V gene: TRBV19
CDR3 protein: CASSIQSNTGELFF

J gene: TRBJ2-3
CDR3 length: 13
V gene: TRBV12-3/TRBV12-4
CDR3 protein: CASGDSTGDTQYF

J gene: TRBJ2-7
CDR3 length: 11
V gene: TRBV7-2
CDR3 protein: CASRSLREQYF

J gene: TRBJ1-1
CDR3 length: 13
V gene: TRBV14
CDR3 protein: CASSLRVTTEAFF

J gene: TRBJ1-5
CDR3 length: 13
V gene: TRBV28
CDR3 protein: CASSSGQGQPQHF

J gene: TRBJ2-3
CDR3 length: 14
V gene: TRBV5-1
CDR3 protein: CASSSGVDTDTQYF